This is a list of T cell receptor beta chains from one sample in a study of PD-1 blockade in mismatch repair-deficient tumors. This table comes from immunoSEQ multiplex PCR, and its TCRdb copy is limited to in-frame clones, with some not included. This table holds under 95,000 clones, around 85% found once. Sequences were derived from peripheral blood, sampled 12 weeks after starting pembrolizumab. Receptor source: an adult with mismatch repair-deficient cancer. CDR3s include the opening cysteine and the closing phenylalanine or tryptophan. The order of the fields is J gene, clone size, D gene, V gene, CDR3 protein, CDR3 DNA. A D gene is named only where the DNA matches it firmly. Expanded clones are given a class, and other clones once, few, many or no size at all.

>TRBJ2-7|once|NA|TRBV19
CASSLSAFTTHEQYF
TGTGCCAGTAGTCTATCGGCCTTCACGACCCACGAGCAGTACTTC
>TRBJ2-1|NA|TRBD1|TRBV11-3
CASSRDRSYNEQFF
TGTGCCAGCAGCAGGGACAGGAGCTACAATGAGCAGTTCTTC
>TRBJ1-3|NA|NA|TRBV5-1
CASSLGQPAGNTIYF
TGCGCCAGCAGCTTGGGGCAGCCAGCTGGAAACACCATATATTTT
>TRBJ2-5|NA|TRBD2|TRBV14
CASSQSGLAGEVLETQYF
TGTGCCAGCAGCCAATCGGGACTAGCGGGAGAGGTGCTAGAGACCCAGTACTTC
>TRBJ1-5|NA|NA|TRBV5-1
CASSFDGQPQHF
TGCGCCAGCAGCTTTGATGGTCAGCCCCAGCATTTT
>TRBJ2-1|NA|TRBD2|TRBV9
CASSPKGLAGVNDEQFF
TGTGCCAGCAGCCCGAAGGGCCTAGCGGGAGTGAATGATGAGCAGTTCTTC
>TRBJ2-2|NA|NA|TRBV6-6
CASSYTGTGELFF
TGTGCCAGCAGTTACACAGGGACCGGGGAGCTGTTTTTT
>TRBJ2-3|NA|TRBD2|TRBV30
CAWTLAGGPDTQYF
TGTGCCTGGACCTTAGCGGGAGGGCCAGATACGCAGTATTTT
>TRBJ2-3|NA|TRBD2|TRBV5-4
CASSWWGGSTDTQYF
TGTGCCAGCAGCTGGTGGGGGGGGAGCACAGATACGCAGTATTTT
>TRBJ2-1|NA|NA|TRBV27
CASSLRASNNEQFF
TGTGCCAGCAGTTTGAGGGCCTCGAACAATGAGCAGTTCTTC
>TRBJ2-5|NA|NA|TRBV5-1
CASSLDSPGAQYF
TGCGCCAGCAGCTTGGACTCCCCGGGGGCCCAGTACTTC
>TRBJ1-1|once|NA|TRBV6-5
CASSYLGLQNTEAFF
TGTGCCAGCAGTTACCTTGGACTTCAGAACACTGAAGCTTTCTTT
>TRBJ1-2|NA|NA|TRBV5-5
CASSLVTGRGYGYTF
TGTGCCAGCAGCTTGGTTACAGGGAGGGGTTATGGCTACACCTTC
>TRBJ2-1|NA|NA|TRBV25-1
CASSKWPEADEQFF
TGTGCCAGCAGTAAATGGCCCGAGGCGGATGAGCAGTTCTTC
>TRBJ2-5|once|NA|TRBV29-1
CSIGRGGQETQYF
TGCAGCATTGGGCGGGGCGGCCAAGAGACCCAGTACTTC
>TRBJ1-5|NA|TRBD1|TRBV12-5
CASGRTGGRNQPQHF
TGTGCTAGTGGCAGAACAGGGGGCCGCAATCAGCCCCAGCATTTT
>TRBJ1-2|NA|NA|TRBV6-5
CASSYKIYENYGYTF
TGTGCCAGCAGTTATAAAATATACGAAAACTATGGCTACACCTTC
>TRBJ2-7|NA|NA|TRBV29-1
CSVEGASASPYEQYF
TGCAGCGTTGAAGGAGCGTCAGCCTCGCCCTACGAGCAGTACTTC
>TRBJ1-5|NA|NA|TRBV19
CASSIGLGQSLGNQPQHF
TGTGCCAGTAGTATAGGCCTAGGACAGAGTTTGGGCAATCAGCCCCAGCATTTT
>TRBJ2-1|NA|TRBD2|TRBV7-8
CASSPNSGRAHSDEQFF
TGTGCCAGCAGCCCAAATAGCGGGAGGGCCCACTCCGATGAGCAGTTCTTC
>TRBJ2-7|NA|TRBD2|TRBV2
CASSRAGGPYYEQYF
TGTGCCAGCAGTCGAGCGGGAGGGCCTTACTACGAGCAGTACTTC
>TRBJ2-7|NA|NA|TRBV9
CASSVSAQAPYEQYF
TGTGCCAGCAGCGTTTCTGCCCAGGCCCCCTACGAGCAGTACTTC
>TRBJ2-1|few|NA|TRBV28
CASLGQPNEQFF
TGTGCCAGCCTGGGTCAGCCAAATGAGCAGTTCTTC
>TRBJ2-7|NA|NA|TRBV4-3
CASSQETASYEQYF
TGCGCCAGCAGCCAAGAAACCGCCTCCTACGAGCAGTACTTC
>TRBJ2-1|NA|TRBD2|TRBV6-5
CAISPGTSGSYEQFF
TGTGCCATCTCTCCCGGGACTAGCGGGAGTTATGAGCAGTTCTTC
>TRBJ2-1|NA|NA|TRBV11-3
CASRLKDGVYNEQFF
TGTGCCAGCAGGCTTAAGGACGGGGTATACAATGAGCAGTTCTTC
>TRBJ1-4|few|NA|TRBV18
CASSAVGGFTNEKLFF
TGTGCCAGCTCAGCCGTCGGGGGTTTCACTAATGAAAAACTGTTTTTT
>TRBJ1-1|NA|NA|TRBV9
CASSAQVGDTEAFF
TGTGCCAGCAGCGCACAGGTTGGCGACACTGAAGCTTTCTTT
>TRBJ1-2|NA|NA|TRBV25-1
CASSEEGHPLYGYTF
TGTGCCAGCAGTGAGGAGGGACACCCGCTCTATGGCTACACCTTC
>TRBJ2-7|once|TRBD1|TRBV12-5
CASRQGARDEQYF
TGTGCTAGTAGACAGGGGGCAAGGGACGAGCAGTACTTC
>TRBJ1-2|NA|NA|TRBV4-3
CASSQDSETGSGYTF
TGCGCCAGCAGCCAAGATTCGGAGACAGGCTCTGGCTACACCTTC
>TRBJ2-2|NA|TRBD2|TRBV27
CASSYAGRGTGELFF
TGTGCCAGCAGTTACGCAGGGAGGGGCACCGGGGAGCTGTTTTTT
>TRBJ2-5|NA|NA|TRBV11-3
CASSKDRQETQYF
TGTGCCAGCAGCAAGGACAGACAAGAGACCCAGTACTTC
>TRBJ2-2|once|NA|TRBV5-4
CASSLYGGNTGELFF
TGTGCCAGCAGCTTATACGGGGGAAACACCGGGGAGCTGTTTTTT
>TRBJ2-3|NA|NA|TRBV7-2
CASSLSVGGGGDTQYF
TGTGCCAGCAGCTTATCGGTCGGGGGAGGTGGAGATACGCAGTATTTT
>TRBJ2-1|NA|NA|TRBV27
CASSLRGRALNEQFF
TGTGCCAGCAGTTTAAGGGGGAGGGCCCTCAATGAGCAGTTCTTC
>TRBJ1-5|NA|NA|TRBV10-2
CASSDPVGGPQHF
TGCGCCAGCAGTGACCCGGTTGGGGGGCCCCAGCATTTT
>TRBJ2-1|once|TRBD2|TRBV18
CASSPSGGAGGRSYNEQFF
TGTGCCAGCTCACCCTCCGGGGGAGCGGGAGGACGCTCCTACAATGAGCAGTTCTTC
>TRBJ1-1|few|TRBD1|TRBV19
CASSPGTGQSFF
TGTGCCAGTAGTCCTGGGACAGGGCAATCTTTCTTT